The 8 T cell receptor beta chains listed next were all sequenced from one sample in a study of T-cell reconstitution after alpha-beta-depleted transplantation in children. Preparation of the TCRbeta library involved a method that used unique molecular identifiers. TCRdb redid the calling of the PCR reads with MiXCR, one entry per CDR3 protein. The sample yields some 29,000 distinct CDR3 sequences, roughly 6% seen once. The source material was PBMCs, mostly from graft donor cells, sampled 180 days after TCRalphabeta/CD19-depleted stem cell transplant. Receptor source: a male patient younger than 18 who had a stem cell transplant for acute myeloid leukemia, so the T cells may come from the graft donor.

This clonotype occurred many times. The V call is TRBV7-7, the J call TRBJ2-2; D possibly matches TRBD1 or TRBD2 (5 bases each). Per the germline V gene, CDR1 is SSHAT and CDR2 is FNYEAQ (reference sequence). The V and J ends lost 5 bases and 4 bases respectively, with 14 bases between them. This CDR3 has 15 amino acids. The CDR3: CASSPGSGTTGELFF. The CDR3 DNA sequence: TGTGCCAGCAGCCCCGGGTCCGGGACCACCGGGGAGCTGTTTTTT.

This clonotype was picked up a small number of times. This sequence joins TRBV3-1 and TRBJ2-5; D gene ambiguous. CDR1 is LGHDT and CDR2 is YNNKEL in the germline V gene (reference sequence). This CDR3 comprises 13 residues. The V end was cut by 1 base, the J end by 2 bases, with 5 bases between. CDR3 residues: CASSQAAQETQYF. The DNA of the CDR3 is TGTGCCAGCAGCCAAGCAGCTCAAGAGACCCAGTACTTC.

The chain carries TRBV5-2 and TRBJ2-2; the table's TRBD2 call for D was not verified on the DNA. TRBV5-2 corresponds to a pseudogene. The CDR3 has 14 amino acids. The chain's CDR3 is CARGPGPNTWELFF. CDR3 bases: TGTGCCAGGGGCCCAGGTCCGAACACCTGGGAGCTGTTTTTT.

This clonotype is a singleton in its sample. The chain carries TRBV12-3 or TRBV12-4 and TRBJ2-3; 10 bases align to TRBD2. V shed 11 bases and J 6 bases; nucleotides not matched to a gene: 26. The CDR3 totals 19 residues. CDR3 sequence reads: CAFSGSSSGGPVWGDTQYF. The CDR3 DNA follows: TGTGCCTTCAGTGGGTCTTCTAGCGGGGGCCCGGTATGGGGGGATACGCAGTATTTT.

Many counts were recorded for this clonotype. The chain carries TRBV5-1 and TRBJ1-6; D might be TRBD1 (5 bases). From germline, CDR1 is SGHRS and CDR2 YFSETQ. This CDR3 comprises 18 residues. The V gene lost 5 bases and the J gene lost 6 bases, with 24 bases spanning the gap. CDR3 bases: TGCGCCAGCAGAGCCCAAGATCGGGCAGGGCCTTTTAATTCACCCCTCCACTTT. Translated, it gives CASRAQDRAGPFNSPLHF.

This clonotype was detected many times. The rearrangement uses TRBV18 and TRBJ2-3; 11 nucleotides match TRBD2. This CDR3 region has 14 residues. Trimming removed 3 bases from V and 5 bases from J; junction bases left unmatched: 1. In germline, CDR1 is KGHSH, CDR2 LQKENI. In DNA, the CDR3 is TGTGCCAGCTCACCTCTAGCGGGAGGAGATACGCAGTATTTT. Translating it yields CASSPLAGGDTQYF.

This clonotype was observed many times. The chain has TRBV3-1 and TRBJ2-2; D remains unclear. Germline V lookup: CDR1 LGHDT, CDR2 YNNKEL (reference sequence). The ends were cut back, 6 bases at V and 4 bases at J, with 6 bases in the middle. The CDR3 is 12 amino acids. CDR3: CASSRSTGELFF. The CDR3 DNA sequence: TGTGCCAGCAGTCGGAGCACCGGGGAGCTGTTTTTT.

This clonotype has more than one count but fewer than ten. The CDR3 loop is CSVLSVPEQYF. CDR3 nucleotides: TGCAGCGTTCTTAGCGTTCCCGAGCAGTACTTC. V gene TRBV29-1 combines with J gene TRBJ2-7, with D possibly matching TRBD2 (5 bases). Trimming stripped 5 bases from V and 6 bases from J, with 11 bases between. The CDR3 consists of 11 residues. In germline, CDR1 is SQVTM, CDR2 ANQGSEA.